The 20 T cell receptor beta chains reported below all come from one sample, sequenced in a study of vaccination and CD4 T cells after COVID-19. The Oncomine TCR Beta short-read assay was applied to DNA of cultured CD4+ T cells. TCRdb called the PCR reads again in MiXCR, with one record for every CDR3 protein. In the table there are some 16,000 distinct CDR3 sequences, about 53% of which are singletons. No antigen has been identified for these receptors. Treatment described: approximately 11-day PBMC culture with coronavirus spike peptide pools or control peptides (ViraFEST assay). This sample comprised CD4+ T cells from blood, cultured in vitro, obtained before SARS-CoV-2 vaccination. The receptors shown here come from a human donor who had recovered from COVID-19.

The chain employs TRBV7-2 and TRBJ2-6; D is possibly TRBD1 (6 bases). There are 17 residues in the CDR3. CDR1 and CDR2 from the germline V gene are SGHTA and FQGNSA. V was clipped by 4 bases and J by 0 bases, with 13 bases between them. The CDR3 DNA is TGTGCCAGCAGCTCCAGGGGAAGAGTCTCTGGGGCCAACGTCCTGACTTTC. Residues: CASSSRGRVSGANVLTF.

The gene calls are TRBV27 and TRBJ2-1, with 16 bases identical to TRBD2. The CDR3 extends over 21 amino acids. CDR1 is MNHEY, CDR2 SMNVEV, per germline (reference sequence). V shed 3 bases and J 1 base; nucleotides not matched to a gene: 12. The CDR3 protein is CASSFDRTGTSGRGSYNEQFF. The CDR3 region has the DNA TGTGCCAGCAGTTTTGACAGGACCGGGACTAGCGGGAGGGGATCCTACAATGAGCAGTTCTTC.

The V and J genes are TRBV7-2 and TRBJ2-7; D ambiguous. The V end lost 3 bases, the J end lost 2 bases, and 5 bases lay between the germline ends. CDR3 length equals 12 residues. Per germline, CDR1 SGHTA and CDR2 FQGNSA. As DNA, the CDR3 is TGTGCCAGCAGCTTTCGCCCCTACGAGCAGTACTTC. Residues: CASSFRPYEQYF. The full variable domain, with the rest looked up from reference TRBV7-2 and TRBJ2-7, is GAGVSQSPSNKVTEKGKDVELRCDPISGHTALYWYRQSLGQGLEFLIYFQGNSAPDKSGLPSDRFSAERTGGSVSTLTIQRTQQEDSAVYLCASSFRPYEQYFGPGTRLTVT.

V and J are TRBV7-2 and TRBJ2-5; 8 bases match TRBD1. Germline CDR1 and CDR2: SGHTA and FQGNSA. Trimming removed 4 bases from V and 4 bases from J; junction bases left unmatched: 2. This CDR3 spans 13 amino acids. This chain's CDR3 is CASSSQGGETQYF. The CDR3 DNA follows: TGTGCCAGCAGCTCACAGGGGGGAGAGACCCAGTACTTC.

This clonotype was seen a few times. The chain employs TRBV6-5 and TRBJ1-5; D might be TRBD1 (5 bases). Per germline, CDR1 MNHEY and CDR2 SVGAGI. CDR3 size: 13 residues. Trimming stripped 2 bases from V and 7 bases from J, with 9 bases between. The CDR3 loop reads CASSYRGGQPQHF. CDR3 sequence (DNA): TGTGCCAGCAGTTACCGTGGGGGACAGCCCCAGCATTTT.

The gene calls are TRBV5-6 and TRBJ1-2, with D possibly being TRBD1 (5 bases). Germline V gene data show CDR1 as SGHDT and CDR2 as YYEEEE. Between the trimmed V and J ends, which lost 3 bases and 8 bases, there was a span of 20 bases. This CDR3 contains 15 residues. The CDR3 protein is CASSYLGPGTGGYTF. CDR3 sequence (DNA): TGTGCCAGCAGCTATTTGGGGCCCGGGACGGGAGGCTACACCTTC.

This clonotype came up once. This chain links TRBV5-4 with TRBJ2-3, with 11 bases that match TRBD2. The V gene's germline CDR1 is SGHNT and CDR2 YYREEE (reference sequence). V lost 4 bases to trimming and J lost 3 bases; unmatched junction nucleotides: 4. This CDR3 has 15 amino acids. As DNA, the CDR3 is TGTGCCAGCAGCACCAGGACTAGCGGGACAGATACGCAGTATTTT. It codes for CASSTRTSGTDTQYF. The full variable domain, in which reference TRBV5-4 and TRBJ2-3 provide the parts outside the CDR3, is ETGVTQSPTHLIKTRGQQVTLRCSSQSGHNTVSWYQQALGQGPQFIFQYYREEENGRGNFPPRFSGLQFPNYSSELNVNALELDDSALYLCASSTRTSGTDTQYFGPGTRLTVL.

The count of this clonotype is one. V usage is TRBV29-1 and J usage is TRBJ2-5; 7 nucleotides line up with TRBD1. Germline trimming cut 0 bases from V and 4 bases from J; bases unmatched to any gene: 5. Germline assignment: CDR1 SQVTM and CDR2 ANQGSEA. The CDR3 is made up of 14 amino acids. The CDR3 DNA reads as TGCAGCGTTGAAGACCCGGGACAGCCAGAGACCCAGTACTTC. Protein: CSVEDPGQPETQYF. The complete variable domain, with remaining parts taken from reference TRBV29-1 and TRBJ2-5, reads SAVISQKPSRDICQRGTSLTIQCQVDSQVTMMFWYRQQPGQSLTLIATANQGSEATYESGFVIDKFPISRPNLTFSTLTVSNMSPEDSSIYLCSVEDPGQPETQYFGPGTRLLVL.

This CDR3 is CASSSPGASANYGYTF. The CDR3 DNA sequence: TGTGCCAGCAGCTCACCAGGGGCCTCAGCTAACTATGGCTACACCTTC. This chain links TRBV11-3 with TRBJ1-2; TRBD1 is a possible D gene (6 bases). The CDR3 consists of 16 residues. Germline lookup yields CDR1 SGHNT and CDR2 YENEEA. Trimming took off 4 bases at V and 0 bases at J, with 15 bases between the two ends.

This clonotype appeared a few times. The chain carries TRBV20-1 and TRBJ1-5; the D is unclear. The CDR3 runs 14 residues. Trimming took off 6 bases at V and 1 base at J, with 13 bases between the two ends. The germline CDR1 and CDR2 sequences are DFQATT and SNEGSKA (reference sequence). CDR3 DNA: TGCAGTGCCGCCCTCGACGCGAGCAATCAGCCCCAGCATTTT. Translated, it gives CSAALDASNQPQHF.

The rearrangement joins TRBV28 to TRBJ1-2; D is ambiguous. CDR3 length: 13 residues. V was shortened by 7 bases and J by 0 bases, with 9 bases between the two germline ends. Germline CDR1 MDHEN, CDR2 SYDVKM. Here the CDR3 reads CASKLGPNYGYTF. The CDR3, as DNA: TGTGCCAGCAAATTAGGACCTAACTATGGCTACACCTTC.

The gene calls are TRBV28 and TRBJ2-7; 9 bases map to TRBD1. The CDR3 is made up of 15 amino acids. The J segment lost 2 bases and the V segment lost 5 bases, leaving 7 bases of the junction unmatched. Germline CDR1 reads MDHEN; CDR2 reads SYDVKM. CDR3 in DNA: TGTGCCAGCAGTGACGACAGGGGGTTACCCTACGAGCAGTACTTC. Translating gives CASSDDRGLPYEQYF.

V usage is TRBV5-1 and J usage is TRBJ2-7; 7 nucleotides match TRBD1. CDR1 SGHRS and CDR2 YFSETQ come from the germline V gene. This CDR3 region has 16 residues. Trimming at V came to 3 bases and at J to 2 bases, leaving 11 bases not matched to a gene. The CDR3 DNA sequence: TGCGCCAGCAGCTGGAGACAGGGAAAGGGTACCTACGAGCAGTACTTC. This sequence encodes CASSWRQGKGTYEQYF.

The V and J genes are TRBV7-2 and TRBJ2-2, with D hard to call. CDR3 length equals 12 residues. Germline-derived CDR1 and CDR2 are SGHTA and FQGNSA. Between the trimmed V and J ends, which lost 1 base and 7 bases, there was a span of 4 bases. The CDR3 DNA sequence: TGTGCCAGCAGCTTAGACGTCGGGGAGCTGTTTTTT. The encoded protein is CASSLDVGELFF.

This chain links TRBV20-1 with TRBJ1-1; unclear D gene. Per germline, CDR1 DFQATT and CDR2 SNEGSKA (reference sequence). Trimming pared 5 bases from V and 0 bases from J, leaving 16 bases between. The CDR3 covers 15 residues. CDR3 coding DNA: TGCAGTGCTGGCCGTGGTGGTCAGATGAACACTGAAGCTTTCTTT. Translating gives CSAGRGGQMNTEAFF.

This clonotype was seen only a few times. V and J are TRBV10-3 and TRBJ1-5; D remains ambiguous. The CDR3 covers 15 residues. Between the trimmed V and J ends, which lost 3 bases and 2 bases, there was a span of 11 bases. Germline-derived CDR1 and CDR2 are ENHRY and SYGVKD. The CDR3 coding sequence is TGTGCCATCAGTGAAGCGGGTCAGCGCAATCAGCCCCAGCATTTT. It specifies CAISEAGQRNQPQHF.

This clonotype showed up just a few times. The chain is built from TRBV7-8 and TRBJ2-5; D possibly matches TRBD1 or TRBD2 (5 bases each). Trimming cost V 5 bases and J 5 bases, with 21 bases left between them. Germline CDR1 SGHVS, CDR2 FQNEAQ. This CDR3 is 16 amino acids long. The CDR3 spells CASSRAPGPSRETQYF. The CDR3 DNA sequence: TGTGCCAGCAGCCGAGCTCCGGGACCCAGCCGGGAGACCCAGTACTTC.

This clonotype showed up just a few times. The rearrangement links TRBV6-1 to TRBJ2-5; either TRBD1 or TRBD2 may fit D (5 bases each). The germline V and J ends were trimmed by 5 bases and 7 bases, with 14 bases remaining between them. The CDR3 runs to 13 residues. Per the germline V gene, CDR1 is MNHNS and CDR2 is SASEGT. The CDR3 spells CASSRDAVVTQYF. The CDR3 DNA sequence: TGTGCCAGCAGTAGGGACGCGGTCGTGACCCAGTACTTC.

This clonotype has more than one count but fewer than ten. V is TRBV6-2 or TRBV6-3 and J is TRBJ1-5; TRBD1 matches at 8 bases. The trim removed 4 bases at V and 0 bases at J, leaving 17 bases unmatched. Germline CDR1 reads MNHEY; CDR2 reads SVGEGT. The length of the CDR3 is 20 residues. CDR3 in DNA: TGTGCCAGCAGTTCCTCCCCCGGGACAGGAGGCTCCTATAGCAATCAGCCCCAGCATTTT. Its translation: CASSSSPGTGGSYSNQPQHF.

The CDR3 sequence: CASSPLGTGKSRDYEQYF. The CDR3 DNA reads as TGTGCCAGCAGTCCGCTTGGGACAGGGAAATCACGGGACTACGAGCAGTACTTC. J is TRBJ2-7 and V is TRBV28; 9 bases are a match to TRBD1. The germline gives CDR1 MDHEN, CDR2 SYDVKM. The V gene end was trimmed by 5 bases and the J gene end by 3 bases; junction bases not matched to a gene: 17. This CDR3 is built from 18 residues. Looking up the rest from reference TRBV28 and TRBJ2-7 gives the full variable domain: DVKVTQSSRYLVKRTGEKVFLECVQDMDHENMFWYRQDPGLGLRLIYFSYDVKMKEKGDIPEGYSVSREKKERFSLILESASTNQTSMYLCASSPLGTGKSRDYEQYFGPGTRLTVT.